A single sample is the source of the 9 T cell receptor beta chains below, sequenced in a study of T cells in Graves' hyperthyroidism and ophthalmopathy. Amplification yielded TCR beta CDR3 regions, with RNA transcripts as the source. When the TCR CDR3 underwent first-round RT-PCR, the HTBI primer set was used. Each CDR3 protein is one row after TCRdb ran MiXCR on the multiplex PCR reads. The sample has hundreds of thousands of distinct CDR3 sequences; roughly 14% are singletons. Sequencing used blood. The receptors derive from a woman in her forties with Graves' ophthalmopathy.

This clonotype was counted a few times. This chain connects TRBV20-1 to TRBJ2-7; a weak D match, TRBD1 (7 bases). CDR3 size: 11 residues. From germline, CDR1 is DFQATT and CDR2 SNEGSKA (reference sequence). The V end lost 6 bases, the J end lost 7 bases, and 13 bases lay between the germline ends. This CDR3 is CSARGVVEQYF. The CDR3 DNA sequence: TGCAGTGCCAGGGGGGTGGTTGAGCAGTACTTC.

This clonotype has a count of ten or more. This sequence joins TRBV7-8 and TRBJ2-7; D gene ambiguous. Trimming removed 1 base at V and 5 bases at J, with 12 bases between. Germline CDR1 reads SGHVS; CDR2 reads FQNEAQ. The CDR3 has 14 amino acids. CDR3 bases: TGTGCCAGCAGCTTAGTGGGTGCTTGGAACGAGCAGTACTTC. Protein product: CASSLVGAWNEQYF.

At least ten counts were recorded for this clonotype. The gene calls are TRBV20-1 and TRBJ1-1; D unresolved. The germline V and J ends were trimmed by 8 bases and 3 bases, with 16 bases remaining between them. The CDR3 is made up of 13 amino acids. Germline V lookup: CDR1 DFQATT, CDR2 SNEGSKA (reference sequence). The CDR3 region is CSTNRGLDTEAFF. The CDR3 coding sequence is TGCAGTACCAATAGAGGGCTGGACACTGAAGCTTTCTTT.

This clonotype appeared many times. J is TRBJ1-2 and V is TRBV27, with a weak D call TRBD1 (6 bases). The germline V gene has CDR1 MNHEY and CDR2 SMNVEV (reference sequence). CDR3 length equals 14 residues. The germline V and J ends were trimmed by 2 bases and 4 bases, with 11 bases remaining between them. DNA for the CDR3: TGTGCCAGCAGTTTAAGACAGGTGGGCTATGGCTACACCTTC. Translation gives CASSLRQVGYGYTF.

This clonotype was detected a few times. The chain links TRBV13 to TRBJ2-7; either TRBD1 or TRBD2 may supply D (5 bases each). The CDR3 sequence is 14 residues long. The germline CDR1 and CDR2 sequences are PRHDT and FYEKMQ (reference sequence). V was trimmed by 5 bases and J by 2 bases, leaving 13 bases between them. CDR3 region: CASSARDPPYEQYF. The DNA of the CDR3 is TGTGCCAGCAGCGCCCGGGACCCCCCCTACGAGCAGTACTTC.

This clonotype was detected many times. V usage is TRBV6-1 and J usage is TRBJ1-5; D unresolved. Germline assignment: CDR1 MNHNS and CDR2 SASEGT. The CDR3 has 13 residues. Trimming removed 8 bases at V and 5 bases at J, with 13 bases between. CDR3 DNA sequence: TGTGCCAGCGGCGGGGATTGGGATCAGCCCCAGCATTTT. It codes for CASGGDWDQPQHF.

In this sample, this clonotype turned up many times. The rearrangement links TRBV7-9 to TRBJ1-1; D not certain. The CDR3 sequence is 14 residues long. V lost 0 bases, J lost 4 bases, and 9 bases lay in between. CDR1 and CDR2 from the germline V gene are SEHNR and FQNEAQ (reference sequence). The CDR3: CASSLAGRVTEAFF. DNA for the CDR3: TGTGCCAGCAGCTTAGCAGGAAGGGTCACTGAAGCTTTCTTT.

This clonotype was observed a handful of times. The chain employs TRBV7-2 and TRBJ1-3; 10 nucleotides line up with TRBD1. This CDR3 spans 14 amino acids. Germline-derived CDR1 and CDR2 are SGHTA and FQGNSA. V lost 4 bases and J lost 3; bases outside the gene matches: 0. The CDR3 DNA is TGTGCCAGCAGCTGGACAGGGGGTGGAAACACCATATATTTT. It specifies CASSWTGGGNTIYF.

The table lists this clonotype with many counts. This chain connects TRBV6-2 or TRBV6-3 to TRBJ1-1; D might be TRBD1 (6 bases). Trimming left V 6 bases short and J 0 bases short, with 14 bases between. This CDR3 is 15 amino acids long. Germline V gene lookup returns CDR1 MNHEY and CDR2 SVGEGT. CDR3 sequence reads: CASRSTDRVNTEAFF. The CDR3 nucleotides read TGTGCCAGCAGATCGACGGACAGAGTGAACACTGAAGCTTTCTTT.